One and the same sample provided the 24 T cell receptor beta chains below, sequenced in a study of cytomegalovirus exposure and HLA in healthy donors. Method: immunoSEQ multiplex PCR; TCRdb's copy keeps in-frame clones and lacks some. The data contain 90,000 to 150,000 clones, roughly 90% of them seen just once; the ten biggest clones take up nearly 6.5%. Sequencing was performed on PBMCs. The source of these receptors is a woman between 18 and 29 years old in good health and CMV-seropositive.

The chain recombines TRBV4-3 with TRBJ2-1; D gene ambiguous. Germline assignment: CDR1 LGHNA and CDR2 YSLEER. Trimming cost V 2 bases and J 8 bases, with 7 bases left between them. CDR3 size: 12 residues. The chain's CDR3 is CASSQQSHEQFF. The CDR3 coding sequence is TGCGCCAGCAGCCAACAGTCACATGAGCAGTTCTTC.

The genes are TRBV7-9 and TRBJ2-1; 10 bases line up with TRBD2. CDR3 size: 17 residues. Germline-derived CDR1 and CDR2 are SEHNR and FQNEAQ (reference sequence). Losses at the gene ends were 4 bases for V and 4 bases for J; bases not matched to a gene: 10. CDR3 region: CASSSRGGTSDYNEQFF. CDR3 coding DNA: TGTGCCAGCAGCTCTAGAGGAGGGACTAGCGATTACAATGAGCAGTTCTTC.

This chain uses TRBV5-5 with TRBJ1-4; D perhaps matches TRBD1 (5 bases). The length of the CDR3 is 12 residues. Germline V gene lookup returns CDR1 SGHKS and CDR2 YYEKEE (reference sequence). V lost 4 bases and J lost 8, with 9 bases in between. Here the CDR3 DNA reads TGTGCCAGCAGCCGTAGGGGCGAAAAACTGTTTTTT. It specifies CASSRRGEKLFF.

The chain couples TRBV29-1 to TRBJ1-1; no reliable D call. Germline CDR1 SQVTM, CDR2 ANQGSEA. V was shortened by 7 bases and J by 5 bases, with 14 bases between the two germline ends. This CDR3 has 12 amino acids. In nucleotides, the CDR3 is TGCAGCGCCTCCGGGAGGCAAACTGAAGCTTTCTTT. Translation: CSASGRQTEAFF.

The genes are TRBV6-1 and TRBJ1-4; TRBD1 matches 8 bases. The CDR3 extends over 15 amino acids. Per germline, CDR1 MNHNS and CDR2 SASEGT. Unmatched junction bases numbered 7, after V lost 4 bases and J lost 6 bases. The CDR3 DNA follows: TGTGCCAGCAGTGGCAGACAGGGGTGGGATGAAAAACTGTTTTTT. This sequence encodes CASSGRQGWDEKLFF.

This chain connects TRBV6-5 to TRBJ1-1; tentative D call: TRBD1 (6 bases). Germline lookup yields CDR1 MNHEY and CDR2 SVGAGI. The CDR3 spans 14 residues. Trimming removed 6 bases at V and 0 bases at J, with 11 bases between. CDR3 residues: CASRPGQLNTEAFF. CDR3 coding DNA: TGTGCCAGCAGACCTGGACAGCTGAACACTGAAGCTTTCTTT.

In DNA, the CDR3 is TGCAGCGCTGACAAAACAGGGGGAACCTACGAGCAGTACTTC. It is translated as CSADKTGGTYEQYF. This sequence joins TRBV29-1 and TRBJ2-7, with 8 positions matching TRBD1. After removal of 7 bases from V and 2 bases from J, the junction contained 10 bases not matched to a gene. Germline assignment: CDR1 SQVTM and CDR2 ANQGSEA. The length of the CDR3 is 14 residues.

V is TRBV7-2 and J is TRBJ2-3; D remains unclear. The V gene's germline CDR1 is SGHTA and CDR2 FQGNSA. Trimming took off 4 bases at V and 5 bases at J, with 13 bases between the two ends. This CDR3 spans 14 amino acids. CDR3 sequence (DNA): TGTGCCAGCAGCTCCACCATGTTCAGAGATACGCAGTATTTT. This gives the protein CASSSTMFRDTQYF.

The chain carries TRBV6-1 and TRBJ1-1; D is unresolved. Germline CDR1 and CDR2: MNHNS and SASEGT. V was clipped by 6 bases and J by 0 bases, with 8 bases between them. The CDR3 has 13 amino acids. The CDR3 DNA sequence: TGTGCCAGCAGCTCACAGATGAACACTGAAGCTTTCTTT. Residues: CASSSQMNTEAFF.

The chain uses TRBV5-1 and TRBJ2-7, with a tentative D call TRBD2 (6 bases). The CDR3 covers 15 residues. Trimming cost V 6 bases and J 5 bases, with 21 bases left between them. Germline V lookup: CDR1 SGHRS, CDR2 YFSETQ. CDR3 coding DNA: TGCGCCAGCACTTTGGACACGCGGGGATCAGACGAGCAGTACTTC. Amino acids: CASTLDTRGSDEQYF.

A single count supports this clone. This chain links TRBV18 with TRBJ1-1, with 7 bases that match TRBD1. Germline assignment: CDR1 KGHSH and CDR2 LQKENI. This CDR3 has 14 amino acids. Trimming took 2 bases from V and 11 from J; bases not matched to a gene: 11. CDR3 nucleotides: TGTGCCAGCTCACCAGGCGCAGGGGGGCATGAGGCTTTCTTT. It specifies CASSPGAGGHEAFF.

This rearrangement joins TRBV28 to TRBJ2-6, with D unresolved. V lost 3 bases and J lost 0, with 6 bases in between. The CDR3 is made up of 15 amino acids. Germline-derived CDR1 and CDR2 are MDHEN and SYDVKM. The chain's CDR3 is CASSFRLSGANVLTF. The CDR3 DNA reads as TGTGCCAGCAGTTTCAGGCTCTCTGGGGCCAACGTCCTGACTTTC.

V is TRBV7-6 and J is TRBJ1-3; no reliable D call. The CDR3 has 14 residues. The V end was cut by 2 bases, the J end by 2 bases, with 7 bases between. The germline CDR1 and CDR2 sequences are SGHVS and FNYEAQ. Written as DNA, the CDR3 is TGTGCCAGCAGCTTATCGGGGACTGGAAACACCATATATTTT. Translation: CASSLSGTGNTIYF. Full variable domain (outside the CDR3, taken from reference TRBV7-6 and TRBJ1-3): GAGVSQSPRYKVTKRGQDVALRCDPISGHVSLYWYRQALGQGPEFLTYFNYEAQQDKSGLPNDRFSAERPEGSISTLTIQRTEQRDSAMYRCASSLSGTGNTIYFGEGSWLTVV.

This clone occurred a few times. V usage is TRBV7-9 and J usage is TRBJ2-7, with TRBD1 matching over 11 bases. Germline loops: CDR1 SEHNR, CDR2 FQNEAQ (reference sequence). The CDR3 runs to 14 residues. V lost 6 bases, J lost 6 bases, and 7 bases stayed unmatched. CDR3 bases: TGTGCCAGCAGGCGTTTGGACAGGGGGCTCGAGCAGTACTTC. Amino acids: CASRRLDRGLEQYF.

The chain links TRBV5-6 to TRBJ2-7; D unclear. The CDR3 runs to 13 residues. V dropped 2 bases and J dropped 2 bases, with 8 bases sitting between them. Germline CDR1 reads SGHDT; CDR2 reads YYEEEE. CDR3 DNA: TGTGCCAGCAGCTTCGGCAGCGCCTACGAGCAGTACTTC. Translating gives CASSFGSAYEQYF.

The chain is built from TRBV19 and TRBJ1-2; D is possibly TRBD1 (5 bases). Germline V lookup: CDR1 LNHDA, CDR2 SQIVND (reference sequence). Trimming removed 2 bases from V and 6 bases from J, with 10 bases in between. CDR3 length: 13 amino acids. DNA for the CDR3: TGTGCCAGTAGTATACGGGGCGGGAATGGCTACACCTTC. Protein: CASSIRGGNGYTF.

The chain carries TRBV27 and TRBJ2-1, with 7 positions matching TRBD2. The CDR3 has 16 residues. CDR1 is MNHEY, CDR2 SMNVEV, per germline (reference sequence). After removal of 2 bases from V and 1 base from J, the junction contained 5 bases not matched to a gene. The CDR3: CASSLLAANSYNEQFF. The CDR3 region has the DNA TGTGCCAGCAGTTTACTAGCGGCTAATTCCTACAATGAGCAGTTCTTC.

CDR3: CASSLGGSSYEQYF. CDR3 sequence (DNA): TGCGCCAGCAGTCTGGGGGGGAGCTCCTACGAGCAGTACTTC. J is TRBJ2-7 and V is TRBV4-1; 7 bases align to TRBD2. Germline lookup yields CDR1 MGHRA and CDR2 YSYEKL. The CDR3 loop spans 14 amino acids. The J segment lost 0 bases and the V segment lost 6 bases, leaving 5 bases of the junction unmatched.

The V call is TRBV28, the J call TRBJ2-7, with 9 nucleotides matching TRBD1. The CDR3 is 15 residues long. J was trimmed by 7 bases and V by 5 bases; bases with no gene match: 12. CDR1 is MDHEN, CDR2 SYDVKM, per germline. The CDR3 nucleotides are TGTGCCAGCAGTCCCGAAGGGACAGGGAGTCGGGAGCAGTACTTC. Its translation is CASSPEGTGSREQYF.

V is TRBV18 and J is TRBJ2-7, with D possibly matching TRBD1 (6 bases). The CDR3 is made up of 14 amino acids. Per the germline V gene, CDR1 is KGHSH and CDR2 is LQKENI. V was shortened by 2 bases and J by 1 base, with 9 bases between the two germline ends. CDR3 bases: TGTGCCAGCTCACCAGTGGACAGTTCCTACGAGCAGTACTTC. Translating gives CASSPVDSSYEQYF. Using reference TRBV18 and TRBJ2-7 for the parts outside the CDR3, the full variable domain is NAGVMQNPRHLVRRRGQEARLRCSPMKGHSHVYWYRQLPEEGLKFMVYLQKENIIDESGMPKERFSAEFPKEGPSILRIQQVVRGDSAAYFCASSPVDSSYEQYFGPGTRLTVT.

The rearrangement uses TRBV18 and TRBJ1-2, with TRBD1 identical over 10 bases. CDR3 length: 15 residues. From germline, CDR1 is KGHSH and CDR2 LQKENI. With 4 bases clipped from V and 6 bases from J, the junction kept 8 bases outside the gene matches. CDR3 in amino acids: CASSLLGTGDNGYTF. CDR3 sequence (DNA): TGTGCCAGCTCACTGTTAGGGACAGGGGACAATGGCTACACCTTC.

The CDR3 DNA reads as TGTGCCAGCAGCGCCCCGGGGGGCTATGGCTACACCTTC. Encoded protein: CASSAPGGYGYTF. The genes are TRBV14 and TRBJ1-2; D possibly corresponds to TRBD1 (5 bases). Trimming took off 5 bases at V and 4 bases at J, with 11 bases between the two ends. There are 13 residues in the CDR3. Germline V lookup: CDR1 SGHDN, CDR2 FVKESK.

This chain connects TRBV11-2 to TRBJ2-5; D is possibly TRBD1 (5 bases). CDR1 is SGHAT, CDR2 FQNNGV, per germline. The CDR3 extends over 15 amino acids. Trimming cost V 5 bases and J 1 base, with 14 bases left between them. The CDR3 loop is CASSTSYRIQETQYF. In DNA form, the CDR3 reads TGTGCCAGCAGCACCTCTTACAGGATCCAAGAGACCCAGTACTTC.

V and J are TRBV5-4 and TRBJ2-7, with D hard to call. The CDR3 is 12 residues long. Per germline, CDR1 SGHNT and CDR2 YYREEE (reference sequence). Trimming shortened V by 2 bases and J by 2 bases, and 5 bases separated the two germline ends. DNA for the CDR3: TGTGCCAGCAGCTTCGACACCTACGAGCAGTACTTC. It translates to CASSFDTYEQYF. Filled out from reference TRBV5-4 and TRBJ2-7, the complete variable domain reads ETGVTQSPTHLIKTRGQQVTLRCSSQSGHNTVSWYQQALGQGPQFIFQYYREEENGRGNFPPRFSGLQFPNYSSELNVNALELDDSALYLCASSFDTYEQYFGPGTRLTVT.